This is a list of T cell receptor beta chains from one sample in a study of control samples from healthy donors and cancer patients. Profiling relied on immunoSEQ multiplex PCR, and the TCRdb table lists in-frame clones only, not all of them. Here the sample spans about 55,000 clones, 90% to 97% being singletons. The sample taken for sequencing was blood. The receptors shown here come from a young woman in good health. The CDR3 runs from the conserved cysteine through the conserved F or W. The D gene is left open where the match is weak.

j_call: TRBJ2-1; v_call: TRBV6-5; d_call: -; cdr3_nt: TGTGCCAGCAGTTACTCCGACGGATACAATGAGCAGTTCTTC; cdr3_aa: CASSYSDGYNEQFF
j_call: TRBJ2-3; v_call: TRBV7-2; d_call: -; cdr3_nt: TGTGCCAGCAGCTCCAGGGGGGGTCTCCGCCCAGATACGCAGTATTTT; cdr3_aa: CASSSRGGLRPDTQYF
j_call: TRBJ1-1; v_call: TRBV12-5; d_call: TRBD1; cdr3_nt: TGTGCTAGTGGTCCCCAGGGGGCCCTGAACACTGAAGCTTTCTTT; cdr3_aa: CASGPQGALNTEAFF
j_call: TRBJ1-6; v_call: TRBV6-5; d_call: TRBD1; cdr3_nt: TGTGCCAGCAGGACGGGACAGGGGCTTTCACCCCTCCACTTT; cdr3_aa: CASRTGQGLSPLHF
j_call: TRBJ2-3; v_call: TRBV6-1; d_call: TRBD2; cdr3_nt: TGTGCCAGCAGTGAAGAGGTAGCGGGGGGCGCAGATACGCAGTATTTT; cdr3_aa: CASSEEVAGGADTQYF
j_call: TRBJ1-2; v_call: TRBV30; d_call: -; cdr3_nt: TGTGCCTGGAGTGTAGGGTGGTTGGGCGGAACGTCCTATGGCTACACCTTC; cdr3_aa: CAWSVGWLGGTSYGYTF
j_call: TRBJ1-2; v_call: TRBV9; d_call: -; cdr3_nt: TGTGCCAGCAGCGTCTCGGTTAACTATGGCTACACCTTC; cdr3_aa: CASSVSVNYGYTF
j_call: TRBJ2-7; v_call: TRBV3-1/TRBV3-2; d_call: -; cdr3_nt: TGTGCCAGCAGCCAAGTGGCGGGGGCAGGAGGGCAGTACTTC; cdr3_aa: CASSQVAGAGGQYF
j_call: TRBJ2-3; v_call: TRBV5-4; d_call: TRBD1; cdr3_nt: TGTGCCAGCAGCTTATTGGGACAGGCTAGCACAGATACGCAGTATTTT; cdr3_aa: CASSLLGQASTDTQYF
j_call: TRBJ1-5; v_call: TRBV6-4; d_call: -; cdr3_nt: TGTGCAATGGAGGTTTCTAGCAATCAGCCCCAGCATTTT; cdr3_aa: CAMEVSSNQPQHF
j_call: TRBJ2-3; v_call: TRBV10-1; d_call: TRBD2; cdr3_nt: TGCGCCAGCAGTGAGCCTAGCGGGGGCACAGATACGCAGTATTTT; cdr3_aa: CASSEPSGGTDTQYF
j_call: TRBJ1-6; v_call: TRBV11-2; d_call: -; cdr3_nt: TGTGCCAGCAGCTTAGATAGTGGCCTTGGTTCACCCCTCCACTTT; cdr3_aa: CASSLDSGLGSPLHF